Listed below are T cell receptor beta chains from one sample, sequenced in a study of blood T cell repertoires in COVID-19. Sequenced by immunoSEQ multiplex PCR; TCRdb stores in-frame clones only, minus some. The repertoire holds about 500,000 clones, with roughly 87% as singletons. The sample consisted of peripheral blood. These receptors were taken from a man between 18 and 35 years old with COVID-19, enrolled during active disease. The CDR3 runs from the conserved cysteine through the conserved F or W. D genes are given only for firm matches. Rows give clone size only sometimes, using once, few, many, or a class for an expanded clone.

>TRBV13|TRBJ2-7|.|.
CASSLYSGTYEQYF
TGTGCCAGCAGCTTATATTCGGGAACCTACGAGCAGTACTTC
>TRBV6-6|TRBJ2-7|.|.
CASTGRLEGGEQYF
TGTGCCAGCACCGGGAGACTAGAAGGAGGCGAGCAGTACTTC
>TRBV25-1|TRBJ1-4|.|TRBD1
CASSEWDRLNEKLFF
TGTGCCAGCAGTGAATGGGACAGACTTAATGAAAAACTGTTTTTT
>TRBV19|TRBJ2-3|.|TRBD2
CASSMLSGLADTDTQYF
TGTGCCAGTAGTATGCTTTCTGGACTAGCGGACACAGATACGCAGTATTTT
>TRBV30|TRBJ2-7|.|.
CAWMAGTYEQYF
TGTGCCTGGATGGCGGGAACCTACGAGCAGTACTTC
>TRBV18|TRBJ2-5|.|.
CASSPYQGETQYF
TGTGCCAGCTCACCTTACCAGGGGGAGACCCAGTACTTC
>TRBV3-1/TRBV3-2|TRBJ1-6|.|.
CASSQGTANSPLHF
TGTGCCAGCAGCCAAGGCACAGCAAATTCACCCCTCCACTTT
>TRBV12-3/TRBV12-4|TRBJ2-1|.|.
CASSLRQYNEQFF
TGTGCCAGCAGTTTACGACAGTACAATGAGCAGTTCTTC
>TRBV6-5|TRBJ2-7|.|TRBD2
CASSLAPGGSYEQYF
TGTGCCAGCAGCCTAGCACCGGGAGGGAGCTACGAGCAGTACTTC
>TRBV5-1|TRBJ1-1|.|TRBD1
CASGTGGVKNTEAFF
TGCGCCAGCGGGACAGGGGGCGTCAAGAACACTGAAGCTTTCTTT
>TRBV18|TRBJ2-1|.|TRBD1
CASSPRSNDRDEQFF
TGTGCCAGCTCACCACGGTCAAATGACAGGGATGAGCAGTTCTTC
>TRBV10-3|TRBJ2-1|.|TRBD1
CATGEGQGSSYNEQFF
TGTGCCACCGGAGAAGGACAGGGGAGCTCCTACAATGAGCAGTTCTTC
>TRBV3-1/TRBV3-2|TRBJ2-5|.|TRBD1
CASSLRDRGETQYF
TGTGCCAGCAGCCTCCGGGACAGGGGCGAGACCCAGTACTTC
>TRBV2|TRBJ1-5|.|TRBD1
CASSERDRVQPQHF
TGTGCCAGCAGTGAGCGGGACAGGGTCCAGCCCCAGCATTTT
>TRBV30|TRBJ2-6|.|.
CAWSVGGTSGANVLTF
TGTGCCTGGAGTGTAGGGGGAACCTCTGGGGCCAACGTCCTGACTTTC
>TRBV5-1|TRBJ2-7|.|TRBD1
CASSPQPGTENEQYF
TGCGCCAGCAGCCCCCAGCCGGGGACAGAGAACGAGCAGTACTTC
>TRBV11-2|TRBJ2-2|.|TRBD1
CASSYTTGTTGELFF
TGTGCCAGCAGTTACACGACAGGGACCACCGGGGAGCTGTTTTTT
>TRBV19|TRBJ1-1|.|.
CASHSPGLENTEAFF
TGTGCCAGTCACAGCCCGGGACTGGAGAACACTGAAGCTTTCTTT
>TRBV5-4|TRBJ1-6|.|TRBD1
CASTGGQNSPLHF
TGTGCCAGTACAGGGGGCCAAAATTCACCCCTCCACTTT
>TRBV9|TRBJ2-3|.|.
CASSVGGVSTDTQYF
TGTGCCAGCAGCGTAGGCGGGGTGAGCACAGATACGCAGTATTTT
>TRBV2|TRBJ2-1|.|.
CASGLEPPQNNEQFF
TGTGCCAGCGGACTGGAACCACCCCAGAACAATGAGCAGTTCTTC
>TRBV9|TRBJ1-1|.|TRBD1
CASSVEGDRNEAFF
TGTGCCAGCAGCGTAGAAGGGGACAGGAATGAAGCTTTCTTT
>TRBV19|TRBJ1-5|once|.
CASSISGGLQPQHF
TGTGCCAGTAGTATTTCGGGGGGCCTCCAGCCCCAGCATTTT
>TRBV7-6|TRBJ2-1|once|TRBD2
CASSSGGGGYNEQFF
TGTGCCAGCAGCTCAGGCGGCGGGGGTTACAATGAGCAGTTCTTC
>TRBV5-4|TRBJ1-6|.|.
CASSTGKDRSPLHF
TGTGCCAGCAGCACCGGGAAGGACCGATCACCCCTCCACTTT
>TRBV5-1|TRBJ2-1|.|TRBD1
CASSLALGTVRYEQFF
TGCGCCAGCAGCTTGGCATTGGGGACAGTTAGGTATGAGCAGTTCTTC
>TRBV2|TRBJ2-6|.|.
CATHSGVGANVLTF
TGTGCCACCCACTCAGGGGTGGGGGCCAACGTCCTGACTTTC
>TRBV24-1|TRBJ2-5|.|TRBD1
CATSVATGAWETQYF
TGTGCCACCAGTGTCGCGACAGGGGCTTGGGAGACCCAGTACTTC
>TRBV27|TRBJ1-5|many|.
CASSSTLVGDQPQHF
TGTGCCAGCAGTTCGACACTAGTCGGGGATCAGCCCCAGCATTTT
>TRBV7-9|TRBJ1-1|.|.
CASSLGTLNTEAFF
TGTGCCAGCAGCTTAGGGACATTGAACACTGAAGCTTTCTTT
>TRBV7-3|TRBJ2-2|.|TRBD2
CASSRRQRERVGELFF
TGTGCCAGCAGCCGGCGGCAGCGGGAGCGTGTCGGGGAGCTGTTTTTT
>TRBV23-1|TRBJ2-7|.|TRBD1
CASGELGQGYEQYF
TGCGCCAGCGGAGAACTAGGACAGGGGTACGAGCAGTACTTC
>TRBV5-1|TRBJ2-2|.|TRBD1
CASSSPRDRVTGELFF
TGCGCCAGCAGCTCCCCCCGGGACAGGGTAACCGGGGAGCTGTTTTTT
>TRBV3-1/TRBV3-2|TRBJ1-6|.|.
CASSQEGGGSSYNSPLHF
TGTGCCAGCAGCCAAGAAGGCGGGGGGAGCTCCTATAATTCACCCCTCCACTTT
>TRBV2|TRBJ2-6|.|.
CASSPAGANVLTF
TGTGCCAGCAGTCCCGCTGGGGCCAACGTCCTGACTTTC
>TRBV14|TRBJ2-7|once|.
CASSLFGSGEQYF
TGTGCCAGCAGCCTTTTTGGGTCAGGAGAGCAGTACTTC
>TRBV5-4|TRBJ2-1|.|TRBD1
CASSLEGANNEQFF
TGTGCCAGCAGCTTGGAGGGGGCGAACAATGAGCAGTTCTTC
>TRBV9|TRBJ2-4|.|.
CASSSSTGKNIQYF
TGTGCCAGCAGCTCCTCGACAGGAAAAAACATTCAGTACTTC
>TRBV6-5|TRBJ1-1|.|.
CASSYRQVYTEAFF
TGTGCCAGCAGTTACCGACAGGTGTACACTGAAGCTTTCTTT
>TRBV18|TRBJ2-6|.|TRBD2
CASSPRTSGFGANVLTF
TGTGCCAGCTCACCACGGACTAGCGGGTTTGGGGCCAACGTCCTGACTTTC
>TRBV20-1|TRBJ1-2|.|.
CSASLGLGYTF
TGCAGTGCTAGTCTGGGGCTTGGCTACACCTTC
>TRBV7-9|TRBJ2-7|.|.
CASSPESTNEQYF
TGTGCCAGCAGCCCTGAGTCAACCAACGAGCAGTACTTC
>TRBV19|TRBJ2-7|.|.
CASTNKNSYEQYF
TGTGCCAGTACAAACAAGAACTCCTACGAGCAGTACTTC
>TRBV4-2|TRBJ2-1|.|TRBD2
CASSQDSGLAGGNEQFF
TGTGCCAGCAGCCAAGATTCGGGACTAGCGGGGGGCAATGAGCAGTTCTTC
>TRBV5-4|TRBJ2-7|.|TRBD2
CASSSGTSGSHEQYF
TGTGCCAGCAGCTCGGGGACTAGCGGGAGCCACGAGCAGTACTTC
>TRBV2|TRBJ2-7|.|.
CAIQLRGNYEQYF
TGTGCCATCCAACTAAGAGGGAACTACGAGCAGTACTTC
>TRBV9|TRBJ2-3|.|TRBD2
CASSVLAVTDTQYF
TGTGCCAGCAGCGTACTAGCGGTCACAGATACGCAGTATTTT
>TRBV2|TRBJ2-3|.|TRBD2
CASSGGRARADTQYF
TGTGCCAGCAGTGGTGGGAGGGCCCGGGCAGATACGCAGTATTTT
>TRBV5-6|TRBJ1-1|.|.
CASSSTPNTEAFF
TGTGCCAGCAGCTCCACACCGAACACTGAAGCTTTCTTT